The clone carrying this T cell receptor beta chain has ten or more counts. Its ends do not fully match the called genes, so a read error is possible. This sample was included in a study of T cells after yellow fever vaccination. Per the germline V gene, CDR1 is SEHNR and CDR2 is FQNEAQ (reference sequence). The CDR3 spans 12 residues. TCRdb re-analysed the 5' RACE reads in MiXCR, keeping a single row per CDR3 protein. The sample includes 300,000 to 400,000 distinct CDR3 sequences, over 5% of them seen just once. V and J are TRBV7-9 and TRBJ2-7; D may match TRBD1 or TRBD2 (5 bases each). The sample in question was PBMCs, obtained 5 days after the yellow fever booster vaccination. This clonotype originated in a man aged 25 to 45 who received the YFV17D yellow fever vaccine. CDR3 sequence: CASSYDSLRDHF. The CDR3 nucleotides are TGTGCCAGCAGCTACGACTCCCTTAGGGACCACTTC.